This TCR beta chain was retrieved from a study of tumor-infiltrating lymphocytes in localized non-small cell lung cancer. As for the study in general: Patients included smokers and never-smokers with various histologies, some sampled after neoadjuvant chemotherapy. Notes on the study in general: Each assay used a separate piece of the same tissue. Tumors had more T cell infiltration than uninvolved lung, per TCRbeta sequencing and CD3 counts. Tumor T-cell fraction from TCR sequencing was not associated with recurrence-free survival (p = 0.61).

This clone was seen a single time. The antigen is not known. The ends were cut back, 4 bases at V and 0 bases at J, with 7 bases in the middle. This CDR3 region has 13 residues. Germline CDR1 and CDR2: KGHSH and LQKENI. Clones were read by immunoSEQ multiplex PCR, and TCRdb kept only the in-frame ones, dropping some. The table lists some 5,100 clones, about four fifths of them singletons. This chain joins TRBV18 and TRBJ2-7; D is perhaps TRBD2 (6 bases). Material: lung tumor tissue. The clonotype originates from a human donor with non-small cell lung cancer. The CDR3 loop reads CASSRDFSYEQYF. CDR3 sequence (DNA): TGTGCCAGCTCACGGGACTTCTCCTACGAGCAGTACTTC. The whole variable domain, remainder taken from reference TRBV18 and TRBJ2-7, is NAGVMQNPRHLVRRRGQEARLRCSPMKGHSHVYWYRQLPEEGLKFMVYLQKENIIDESGMPKERFSAEFPKEGPSILRIQQVVRGDSAAYFCASSRDFSYEQYFGPGTRLTVT.